Below are 4 T cell receptor beta chains sequenced from a single sample in a study of shared clonotypes between healthy human individuals. TCRdb's copy holds only in-frame clones and misses some; the assay was immunoSEQ multiplex PCR. Here the sample spans 730,000 or so clones, about two thirds being singletons. Source material: memory CD4+ T cells sorted from blood. Subset described: CD45RA-negative fraction. The receptors derive from a woman aged 25-40 years in good health.

On this clone: A much larger clonotype is one base distant, so this may be a read error. V and J are TRBV5-5 and TRBJ2-7, with 11 bases identical to TRBD2. CDR3 length equals 15 residues. Trimming at V came to 5 bases and at J to 0 bases, leaving 4 bases not matched to a gene. Germline V gene data show CDR1 as SGHKS and CDR2 as YYEKEE (reference sequence). The chain's CDR3 is CASRGTSGSSYEQYF. The DNA for the CDR3 is TGTGCCAGCAGGGGAACTAGCGGGAGCTCCTACGAGCAGTACTTC.

The chain recombines TRBV7-9 with TRBJ2-1; 9 nucleotides line up with TRBD2. CDR3 size: 17 residues. Germline lookup yields CDR1 SEHNR and CDR2 FQNEAQ (reference sequence). V trimming: 3 bases; J trimming: 3 bases; junction bases outside the gene matches: 9. CDR3 amino acids: CASSFPRRLAVYNEQFF. The CDR3 DNA sequence: TGTGCCAGCAGCTTCCCCCGCAGACTAGCGGTCTACAATGAGCAGTTCTTC.

This chain uses TRBV7-9 with TRBJ1-1, with D hard to call. V lost 4 bases, J lost 1 base, and 7 bases lay in between. The CDR3 loop spans 13 amino acids. Germline V CDR1 and CDR2: SEHNR, FQNEAQ (reference sequence). DNA for the CDR3: TGTGCCAGCAGCTATCGGCCGAACACTGAAGCTTTCTTT. Protein: CASSYRPNTEAFF.

The CDR3 here is CASSFVNQPQHF. DNA for the CDR3: TGTGCCAGCAGTTTCGTGAATCAGCCCCAGCATTTT. The chain joins TRBV27 to TRBJ1-5; D unresolved. From germline, CDR1 is MNHEY and CDR2 SMNVEV (reference sequence). V lost 3 bases and J lost 4, with 4 bases in between. The CDR3 is made up of 12 amino acids.